Described below is a single T cell receptor (beta chain) sequence and its context. No antigen is known for it. The data derive from a study of cytomegalovirus exposure and HLA in healthy donors. In the study overall: Unique TCR beta sequences numbering about 100 million came from approximately 180 million T cells in an earlier analysis.

Notes on the study in general: Cytomegalovirus association was assigned to approximately 160 TCR beta chains. Reportedly, fewer N-insertions than the roughly 700-donor mean appeared in an Asian-associated ancestry cluster in a later analysis.

This PCR relied on a set of 60 Vbeta primers and 13 Jbeta primers. TCRdb's copy holds only in-frame clones and misses some; the assay was immunoSEQ multiplex PCR. Of about 73,000 clones listed, 80% are singletons. V trimming: 1 base; J trimming: 1 base; junction bases outside the gene matches: 6. The germline V gene encodes CDR1 SQVTM and CDR2 ANQGSEA. This CDR3 contains 15 residues. The chain carries TRBV29-1 and TRBJ1-1; 7 positions match TRBD1. The sequencing sample was made of PBMCs. This TCR derives from a male donor in good health and CMV-seronegative. CDR3 amino acids: CSVEGTTGWNTEAFF. In nucleotides, the CDR3 is TGCAGCGTTGAAGGGACGACAGGGTGGAACACTGAAGCTTTCTTT.